The rows below give T cell receptor beta chains drawn from one sample of a study of blood T cell repertoires in COVID-19. Clones were read by immunoSEQ multiplex PCR, and TCRdb kept only the in-frame ones, dropping some. This table holds some 180,000 clones, approximately 86% found once. Sequenced sample: PBMCs or T cells enriched from blood (not recorded which). These receptors all come from a woman aged 40 to 55 in a cohort exposed to, infected with or recovered from COVID-19 (not recorded which). Both conserved end residues are part of each CDR3. The order of the fields is V gene, J gene, CDR3 protein.

V gene: TRBV9; J gene: TRBJ2-2; CDR3 protein: CASTQSGGSTGELFF
V gene: TRBV12-3/TRBV12-4; J gene: TRBJ1-1; CDR3 protein: CASSLGGEAFF
V gene: TRBV20-1; J gene: TRBJ2-7; CDR3 protein: CSASKLAGGRSYEQYF
V gene: TRBV7-9; J gene: TRBJ1-5; CDR3 protein: CASSRDSVNQPQHF
V gene: TRBV5-1; J gene: TRBJ1-3; CDR3 protein: CASTSDRDFGGTIYF
V gene: TRBV29-1; J gene: TRBJ2-3; CDR3 protein: CSVEGGRSQGSDTQYF
V gene: TRBV11-3; J gene: TRBJ2-2; CDR3 protein: CASRVAGSPGELFF
V gene: TRBV4-1; J gene: TRBJ2-1; CDR3 protein: CASSHRGNEQFF
V gene: TRBV13; J gene: TRBJ1-5; CDR3 protein: CASSLVPGQPQHF
V gene: TRBV7-9; J gene: TRBJ2-7; CDR3 protein: CASSPGYEQYF
V gene: TRBV6-5; J gene: TRBJ2-5; CDR3 protein: CASGRAEETQYF
V gene: TRBV4-1; J gene: TRBJ1-3; CDR3 protein: CASSQLQGGGTIYF
V gene: TRBV9; J gene: TRBJ2-7; CDR3 protein: CASSGNSAPPGEQYF
V gene: TRBV21-1; J gene: TRBJ1-1; CDR3 protein: CASSKDHLHGNTEAFF
V gene: TRBV7-2; J gene: TRBJ2-7; CDR3 protein: CASSLRTSGRSHEQYF
V gene: TRBV5-1; J gene: TRBJ1-1; CDR3 protein: CASSVGTGNEAFF
V gene: TRBV28; J gene: TRBJ2-7; CDR3 protein: CASSLRQGGYEQYF
V gene: TRBV11-3; J gene: TRBJ2-4; CDR3 protein: CASSLDRTSGSLIQYF
V gene: TRBV7-9; J gene: TRBJ2-7; CDR3 protein: CASSPPGGYSYEQYF
V gene: TRBV5-4; J gene: TRBJ1-2; CDR3 protein: CASSSPAGTAFYGYTF
V gene: TRBV5-4; J gene: TRBJ2-3; CDR3 protein: CASSFRTSGRGYDTQYF
V gene: TRBV13; J gene: TRBJ2-7; CDR3 protein: CASSTALERHEQYF
V gene: TRBV10-2; J gene: TRBJ1-4; CDR3 protein: CASRREGAKNEKLFF
V gene: TRBV9; J gene: TRBJ2-2; CDR3 protein: CASSADRGGNPGELFF
V gene: TRBV7-8; J gene: TRBJ1-2; CDR3 protein: CASSLGPGGHLLGGYTF
V gene: TRBV19; J gene: TRBJ2-1; CDR3 protein: CASSLGGGAYNEQFF
V gene: TRBV30; J gene: TRBJ1-4; CDR3 protein: CAWSVLGREGEKLFF